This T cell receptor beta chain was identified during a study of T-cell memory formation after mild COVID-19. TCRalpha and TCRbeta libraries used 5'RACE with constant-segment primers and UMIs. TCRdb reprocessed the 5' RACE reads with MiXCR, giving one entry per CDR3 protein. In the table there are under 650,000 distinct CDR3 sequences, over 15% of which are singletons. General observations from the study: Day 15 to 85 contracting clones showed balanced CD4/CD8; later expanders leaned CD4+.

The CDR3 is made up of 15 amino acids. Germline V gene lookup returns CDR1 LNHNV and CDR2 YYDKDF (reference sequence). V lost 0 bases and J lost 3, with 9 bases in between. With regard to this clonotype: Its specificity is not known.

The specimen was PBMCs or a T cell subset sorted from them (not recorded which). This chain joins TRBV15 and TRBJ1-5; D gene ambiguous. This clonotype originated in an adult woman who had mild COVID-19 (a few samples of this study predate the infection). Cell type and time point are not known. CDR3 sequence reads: CATSRDSVTNQPQHF. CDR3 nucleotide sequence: TGTGCCACCAGCAGAGATTCAGTGACCAATCAGCCCCAGCATTTT.